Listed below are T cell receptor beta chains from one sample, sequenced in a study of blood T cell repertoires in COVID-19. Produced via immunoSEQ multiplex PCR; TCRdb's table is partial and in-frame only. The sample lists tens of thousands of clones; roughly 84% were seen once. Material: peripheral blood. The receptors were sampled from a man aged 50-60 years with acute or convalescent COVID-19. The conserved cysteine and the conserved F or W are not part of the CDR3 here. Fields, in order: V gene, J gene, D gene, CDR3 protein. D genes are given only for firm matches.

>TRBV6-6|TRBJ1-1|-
ASSTTTTGNTEAF
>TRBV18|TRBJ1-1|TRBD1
ASSPIQGRTEAF
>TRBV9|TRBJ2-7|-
ASSVEAGRSYEQY
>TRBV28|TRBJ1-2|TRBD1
ASSPTGGGYGYT
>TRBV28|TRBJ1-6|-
ASTDRRTSPLH
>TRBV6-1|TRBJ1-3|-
ASSLRQSSGNTIY
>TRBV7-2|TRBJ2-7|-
ASSGIQGSEQY
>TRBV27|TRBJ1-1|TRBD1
ASRDQGGGTEAF
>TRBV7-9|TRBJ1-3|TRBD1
ASSRPGTGGGNTIY
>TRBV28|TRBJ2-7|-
AGSPRRGYEQY
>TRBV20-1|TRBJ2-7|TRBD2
SASVREGLFNEQY
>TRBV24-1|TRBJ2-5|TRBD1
ATSDGTAGPGETQY
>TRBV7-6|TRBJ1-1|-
ASSFGRALNTEAF
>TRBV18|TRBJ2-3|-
ASSPPVPLWPDTQY
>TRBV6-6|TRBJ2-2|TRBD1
ASSYSGQGFGGELF
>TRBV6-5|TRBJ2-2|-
ASRFGSVTGELF
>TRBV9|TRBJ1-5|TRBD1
ASSVSPDPRSEDRGNQPQH
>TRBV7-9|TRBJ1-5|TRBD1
ASSRGQGGNQPQH
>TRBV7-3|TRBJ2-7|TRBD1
ASSRGQGDYEQY
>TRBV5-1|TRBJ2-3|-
ASSLGGDVSTDTQY
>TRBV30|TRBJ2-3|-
AWIEGGVGDTQY
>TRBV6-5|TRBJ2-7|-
ASRPPGRGEQY
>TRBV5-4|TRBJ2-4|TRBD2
ASSPSGGENIQY
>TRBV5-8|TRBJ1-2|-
ASSLVEGYGYT
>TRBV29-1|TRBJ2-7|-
SVELRGGSEQY
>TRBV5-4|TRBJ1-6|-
ASSLGRGMGSPLH
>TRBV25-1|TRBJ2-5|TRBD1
ASSELWGGTGIETQY
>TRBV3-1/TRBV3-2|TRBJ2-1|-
ASSQDTRLPRGYNEQF
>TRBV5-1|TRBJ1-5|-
ASSPSSGMSQPQH
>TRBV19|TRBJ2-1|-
ASSAGRGDYNEQF
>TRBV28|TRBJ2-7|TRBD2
ASSRRGKSYEQY
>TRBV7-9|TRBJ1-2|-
ASSLQGSVNYGYT
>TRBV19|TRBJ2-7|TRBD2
ASSTTSGRKGEQY
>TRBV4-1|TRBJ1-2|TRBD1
ASSQGQGGGTGVYGYT
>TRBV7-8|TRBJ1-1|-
ASSLQGNTEAF
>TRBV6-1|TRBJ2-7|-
ASSENRQVAYEQY